This passage covers 14 T cell receptor beta chains from one sample sequenced in a study of T cells in localized non-small cell lung cancer. Only in-frame clones appear in the TCRdb table, and some are missing; sequencing was by immunoSEQ multiplex PCR. The sample consists of about 7,000 clones, 50% of them appearing once. Sequenced here: lymph node tissue, sampled before any cancer treatment. All receptors come from a female donor over 55 with stage I lung adenocarcinoma.

The chain combines TRBV19 with TRBJ2-7; D might be TRBD1 (5 bases). This CDR3 has 14 residues. Trimming cost V 4 bases and J 2 bases, with 12 bases left between them. Germline V lookup: CDR1 LNHDA, CDR2 SQIVND (reference sequence). This chain's CDR3 is CASSTGAGTYEQYF. The DNA of the CDR3 is TGTGCCAGTAGTACCGGCGCAGGGACCTACGAGCAGTACTTC.

This clone was observed a handful of times. The chain has TRBV6-9 and TRBJ2-3; the D is unclear. The CDR3 has 11 residues. The V end lost 6 bases, the J end lost 6 bases, and 7 bases lay between the germline ends. Germline loops: CDR1 MNHGY, CDR2 SVAAGI. CDR3 residues: CASRGFDTQYF. DNA for the CDR3: TGTGCCAGCAGGGGGTTTGATACGCAGTATTTT.

This chain uses TRBV29-1 with TRBJ1-5; possible D gene TRBD1, 5 bases. V was cut by 6 bases and J by 2 bases, with 11 bases left in between. This CDR3 has 13 amino acids. Germline V gene data show CDR1 as SQVTM and CDR2 as ANQGSEA. As DNA, the CDR3 is TGCAGCGTGGGAAAAGGGGGCAATCAGCCCCAGCATTTT. This sequence encodes CSVGKGGNQPQHF.

This chain uses TRBV28 with TRBJ1-1, with 7 bases that match TRBD1. V lost 6 bases and J lost 11; bases outside the gene matches: 12. This CDR3 has 13 residues. The germline V gene encodes CDR1 MDHEN and CDR2 SYDVKM. As DNA, the CDR3 is TGTGCCAGCAGACCGGGACAGATCTCGAGGGCTTTCTTT. Amino acids: CASRPGQISRAFF.

This clone was observed a single time. The CDR3, as DNA: TGTGCCAGTAGTATAGGAGCGGGGGGCACAGATACGCAGTATTTT. Its protein product is CASSIGAGGTDTQYF. The chain combines TRBV19 with TRBJ2-3, with 8 bases matching TRBD2. The CDR3 is made up of 15 amino acids. With V trimmed by 1 base and J by 1 base, 1 base remained unmatched. CDR1 is LNHDA and CDR2 is SQIVND in the germline V gene (reference sequence).

This clone was counted between two and nine times. V usage is TRBV30 and J usage is TRBJ2-7; tentative D call: TRBD2 (5 bases). The germline gives CDR1 GTSNPN, CDR2 SVGIG (reference sequence). V was clipped by 0 bases and J by 2 bases, with 11 bases between them. CDR3 length equals 14 residues. CDR3 DNA sequence: TGTGCCTGGAGTGTACGTGGGAGAGCCTACGAGCAGTACTTC. Translated, it gives CAWSVRGRAYEQYF. Full variable domain (missing parts from reference TRBV30 and TRBJ2-7): SQTIHQWPATLVQPVGSPLSLECTVEGTSNPNLYWYRQAAGRGLQLLFYSVGIGQISSEVPQNLSASRPQDRQFILSSKKLLLSDSGFYLCAWSVRGRAYEQYFGPGTRLTVT.

This clone occurred a few times. V is TRBV9 and J is TRBJ2-1, with D unresolved. V was trimmed by 0 bases and J by 6 bases, leaving 10 bases between them. The germline CDR1 and CDR2 sequences are SGDLS and YYNGEE. This CDR3 has 14 residues. This CDR3 is CASSVDPNINEQFF. CDR3 coding DNA: TGTGCCAGCAGCGTAGATCCAAACATCAATGAGCAGTTCTTC.

The chain couples TRBV28 to TRBJ1-2, with 7 nucleotides matching TRBD1. V gave up 3 bases and J gave up 6 bases; unmatched junction bases: 4. Germline lookup yields CDR1 MDHEN and CDR2 SYDVKM. CDR3 length equals 13 residues. For the CDR3, the DNA is TGTGCCAGCAGTTTTGACAGGGTGCATGGCTACACCTTC. It translates to CASSFDRVHGYTF.

This sequence joins TRBV28 and TRBJ1-4, with D perhaps TRBD1 (5 bases). Trimming stripped 5 bases from V and 8 bases from J, with 18 bases between. CDR1 MDHEN and CDR2 SYDVKM come from the germline V gene. CDR3 length: 15 amino acids. The CDR3 spells CASSSIGVGEEKLFF. CDR3 DNA sequence: TGTGCCAGCAGTAGTATAGGGGTCGGAGAGGAAAAACTGTTTTTT.

This chain joins TRBV15 and TRBJ2-1; tentatively, D is TRBD2 (6 bases). The CDR3 loop spans 15 amino acids. The germline V gene has CDR1 LNHNV and CDR2 YYDKDF (reference sequence). Trimming removed 4 bases from V and 7 bases from J, with 17 bases in between. CDR3 nucleotide sequence: TGTGCCACCAGCAAAGCCGGGAGCCTCGGGAATGAGCAGTTCTTC. This encodes CATSKAGSLGNEQFF.

This rearrangement joins TRBV19 to TRBJ1-4, with 8 bases fitting TRBD1. This CDR3 comprises 16 residues. The V gene end was trimmed by 3 bases and the J gene end by 5 bases; junction bases not matched to a gene: 8. Per germline, CDR1 LNHDA and CDR2 SQIVND (reference sequence). The CDR3 loop reads CASSMRRQGRNEKLFF. CDR3 nucleotide sequence: TGTGCCAGTAGTATGCGCCGACAGGGGCGGAATGAAAAACTGTTTTTT. Based on the CDR3 plus reference TRBV19 and TRBJ1-4, the full variable domain is DGGITQSPKYLFRKEGQNVTLSCEQNLNHDAMYWYRQDPGQGLRLIYYSQIVNDFQKGDIAEGYSVSREKKESFPLTVTSAQKNPTAFYLCASSMRRQGRNEKLFFGSGTQLSVL.

This clone has only a few counts. The V call is TRBV6-8, the J call TRBJ1-1, with D perhaps TRBD1 (6 bases). V lost 6 bases, J lost 1 base, and 15 bases lay in between. The CDR3 length is 15 residues. Germline V lookup: CDR1 MNHGY, CDR2 SAAAGT. The CDR3 is CASRGGAQRNTEAFF. As DNA, the CDR3 is TGTGCCAGCAGAGGGGGGGCGCAGAGGAACACTGAAGCTTTCTTT.

The chain is built from TRBV14 and TRBJ1-3; D remains unclear. V was cut by 0 bases and J by 3 bases, with 12 bases left in between. This CDR3 comprises 16 residues. Germline CDR1 SGHDN, CDR2 FVKESK. The CDR3 coding sequence is TGTGCCAGCAGCCAAGATCGTGGGTCTTTTGGAAACACCATATATTTT. Encoded protein: CASSQDRGSFGNTIYF. The full variable domain, with the rest looked up from reference TRBV14 and TRBJ1-3, is EAGVTQFPSHSVIEKGQTVTLRCDPISGHDNLYWYRRVMGKEIKFLLHFVKESKQDESGMPNNRFLAERTGGTYSTLKVQPAELEDSGVYFCASSQDRGSFGNTIYFGEGSWLTVV.

The J gene is TRBJ1-4, the V gene TRBV19, with TRBD1 as a possible D gene (5 bases). The V end lost 2 bases, the J end lost 5 bases, and 12 bases lay between the germline ends. CDR3 length: 15 amino acids. Germline assignment: CDR1 LNHDA and CDR2 SQIVND (reference sequence). This CDR3 is CASSINRDLNEKLFF. The CDR3 bases are TGTGCCAGTAGTATAAACCGGGACCTAAATGAAAAACTGTTTTTT.